The source of this T cell receptor beta chain is a study of tumor-infiltrating lymphocytes in primary liver carcinoma. The wider study: All lesions had stage T1-T3 N0M0 and roughly 4 to 11 cm widths.

Unsorted whole blood yielded blood RNA, and germline DNA was extracted as well. Enrolled patients were chronically infected with HBV and treatment-naive. This clonotype has a handful of counts. This CDR3 has 16 residues. TCR beta cDNA came from approximately 490 ng total RNA, primed with a constant-region primer. Libraries covering TCR beta were generated through three nested multiplex PCR rounds (using a slightly modified ARM-PCR). Investigators reported that the first two PCR rounds, at about 11 cycles each, used TRBV1-TRBV30 forward primers with a C-beta reverse primer. TCRdb re-analysed the multiplex PCR reads in MiXCR, keeping a single row per CDR3 protein. This repertoire shows about 200,000 distinct CDR3 sequences, 65% found once; its top ten account for 7% to 8.5%.

This rearrangement joins TRBV21-1 to TRBJ2-7; the D call of TRBD2 is as the table states it, not checked on the DNA. TRBV21-1 is tagged as a pseudogene. The TCR originated in a woman between 55 and 75 years old with primary liver carcinoma and hepatitis B virus infection. Source material: peripheral blood. The CDR3 sequence is CASSLRDSRSSYEQYF. The CDR3 DNA is TGTGCCAGCAGCCTACGGGACTCCAGGAGCTCCTACGAGCAGTACTTC.